The T cell receptor (beta chain) described here comes from a study of radiation and T cells in renal cell carcinoma. General study points: Top tumor clonotypes rose in blood 2 weeks post-radiation, then contracted. Without pretreatment biopsies, baseline tumor clonotype presence was undetermined.

Time point given: blood 2 weeks post-SBRT. Described treatment: 15 Gy SBRT to primary tumor, nephrectomy 4 weeks later. Serial blood draws occurred at baseline and 2 and 4 weeks post-SBRT. Clear cell pathology was present in this patient's renal cell carcinoma. The method was immunoSEQ multiplex PCR; TCRdb's version includes in-frame clones alone and lacks a portion of them. The data contain some 120,000 clones, around 80% of them singletons. Trimming cost V 1 base and J 8 bases, with 8 bases left between them. CDR1 is SGHVS and CDR2 is FQNEAQ in the germline V gene. This CDR3 has 13 residues. This clone has only a few counts. Its antigen is as yet unknown.

Sequenced material: blood, taken from a patient whose treatment included radiotherapy and nephrectomy. The rearrangement links TRBV7-8 to TRBJ1-4; no clear D. The sequence derives from a man in his fifties or sixties with renal cell carcinoma. CDR3 in amino acids: CASSLGGSEKLFF. The CDR3 DNA is TGTGCCAGCAGCTTAGGGGGAAGCGAAAAACTGTTTTTT.